This TCR beta chain was profiled in a study of neurological immune-mediated disorders. The CDR3 covers 15 residues. Germline assignment: CDR1 DFQATT and CDR2 SNEGSKA (reference sequence). Between the trimmed V and J ends, which lost 3 bases and 1 base, there was a span of 13 bases. TCRdb passed the 5' RACE reads through MiXCR, listing each CDR3 protein once. The sample carries 50,000 or so distinct CDR3 sequences, under 13% recorded once. This clonotype was found many times. PBMCs numbering 2 million and stored at -80 C yielded the unsorted libraries. The chain couples TRBV20-1 to TRBJ2-1; D gene unclear. The source is a middle-aged woman with HTLV-1-associated myelopathy (HAM/TSP). The sample taken for sequencing was PBMCs. The CDR3 is CSARQDGKSYNEQFF. CDR3 DNA sequence: TGCAGTGCTAGGCAAGACGGTAAATCCTACAATGAGCAGTTCTTC.